These 18 T cell receptor beta chains share one sample of origin, sequenced in a study of cytomegalovirus exposure and HLA in healthy donors. TCRdb keeps only in-frame clones here, not all; method: immunoSEQ multiplex PCR. The data show some 98,000 clones, with less than 90% seen just once and about 6.5% held by the top ten. Material: PBMCs. These receptor sequences come from a man aged 18-30 years in good health and CMV-seropositive.

This chain connects TRBV7-9 to TRBJ2-5; TRBD1 agrees at 8 bases. Per germline, CDR1 SEHNR and CDR2 FQNEAQ (reference sequence). The CDR3 extends over 17 amino acids. The trim removed 3 bases at V and 5 bases at J, leaving 14 bases unmatched. CDR3 sequence: CASSFPTGDVTIETQYF. Written as DNA, the CDR3 is TGTGCCAGCAGCTTCCCGACAGGGGATGTAACAATCGAGACCCAGTACTTC.

The chain combines TRBV27 with TRBJ1-2; TRBD1 matches 9 bases. Germline V gene data show CDR1 as MNHEY and CDR2 as SMNVEV (reference sequence). The CDR3 consists of 16 residues. V trimming: 4 bases; J trimming: 1 base; junction bases outside the gene matches: 7. For the CDR3, the DNA is TGTGCCAGCAGTTATACAACAGGGGGCGATAACTATGGCTACACCTTC. It translates to CASSYTTGGDNYGYTF.

The chain links TRBV18 to TRBJ2-7; D might be TRBD1 (6 bases). The CDR3 spans 15 residues. Germline loops: CDR1 KGHSH, CDR2 LQKENI. V was clipped by 3 bases and J by 5 bases, with 17 bases between them. The CDR3 DNA reads TGTGCCAGCTCACCGAATCGACAGGTGATCCACGAGCAGTACTTC. Its translation: CASSPNRQVIHEQYF.

The chain employs TRBV5-1 and TRBJ2-2; a possible D gene is TRBD1 (5 bases). The length of the CDR3 is 15 residues. Trimming took 0 bases from V and 5 from J, leaving 11 bases between them. Germline CDR1 SGHRS, CDR2 YFSETQ. CDR3 region: CASSLGQLGTGELFF. The DNA for the CDR3 is TGCGCCAGCAGCTTGGGACAGTTGGGGACCGGGGAGCTGTTTTTT.

The chain combines TRBV9 with TRBJ2-5; 10 nucleotides align to TRBD2. The V segment lost 3 bases and the J segment 5 bases; nucleotides outside the gene matches: 4. From germline, CDR1 is SGDLS and CDR2 YYNGEE. The CDR3 has 14 amino acids. CDR3: CASSERGGGETQYF. CDR3 nucleotide sequence: TGTGCCAGCAGCGAGCGGGGGGGCGGGGAGACCCAGTACTTC.

For the CDR3, the DNA is TGCAGCGTCCGACTAGCGGGGCTGAACACCGGGGAGCTGTTTTTT. This encodes CSVRLAGLNTGELFF. V and J are TRBV29-1 and TRBJ2-2; 11 bases are a match to TRBD2. This CDR3 has 15 residues. J was trimmed by 1 base and V by 6 bases; bases with no gene match: 4. Germline V CDR1 and CDR2: SQVTM, ANQGSEA.

The chain uses TRBV4-2 and TRBJ1-2, with 7 bases aligning to TRBD1. Trimming at V came to 1 base and at J to 2 bases, leaving 4 bases not matched to a gene. The CDR3 is made up of 15 amino acids. Germline V CDR1 and CDR2: LGHNA, YNFKEQ. This CDR3 is CASSQGQGRNYGYTF. In DNA form, the CDR3 reads TGTGCCAGCAGCCAAGGACAGGGACGAAACTATGGCTACACCTTC.

V and J are TRBV7-7 and TRBJ1-2; no clear D. CDR1 is SSHAT and CDR2 is FNYEAQ in the germline V gene (reference sequence). With 5 bases removed from V and 8 bases from J, the gap between germline ends came to 9 bases. The CDR3 contains 11 residues. CDR3 protein: CASSLSLGYTF. In DNA, the CDR3 is TGTGCCAGCAGCCTTTCGTTGGGCTACACCTTC.

The chain carries TRBV9 and TRBJ2-2; tentative D call: TRBD2 (5 bases). The CDR3 is 18 residues long. Germline CDR1 SGDLS, CDR2 YYNGEE. Trimming removed 0 bases at V and 1 base at J, with 16 bases between. The CDR3 region is CASSVVPKRVGNTGELFF. CDR3 coding DNA: TGTGCCAGCAGCGTAGTTCCAAAGAGGGTGGGGAACACCGGGGAGCTGTTTTTT. The complete variable domain, with remaining parts taken from reference TRBV9 and TRBJ2-2, reads DSGVTQTPKHLITATGQRVTLRCSPRSGDLSVYWYQQSLDQGLQFLIQYYNGEERAKGNILERFSAQQFPDLHSELNLSSLELGDSALYFCASSVVPKRVGNTGELFFGEGSRLTVL.

The chain carries TRBV2 and TRBJ2-1; D perhaps matches TRBD1 (6 bases). The CDR3 has 13 residues. V lost 7 bases and J 12 bases, leaving 19 bases between the germline ends. CDR1 and CDR2 (germline): SNHLY, FYNNEI. The CDR3, as DNA: TGTGCCAGCAATAGGGACACCGACGAGGGGCAGTTCTTC. This sequence encodes CASNRDTDEGQFF.

The V call is TRBV4-2, the J call TRBJ2-3, with TRBD2 matching 8 bases. CDR3 length: 17 amino acids. Trimming took 0 bases from V and 0 from J; bases not matched to a gene: 5. The germline V gene encodes CDR1 LGHNA and CDR2 YNFKEQ. This CDR3 is CASSQDWVAGSTDTQYF. Written as DNA, the CDR3 is TGTGCCAGCAGCCAAGATTGGGTAGCGGGAAGCACAGATACGCAGTATTTT.

The V gene is TRBV6-6, the J gene TRBJ1-6; D perhaps matches TRBD1 (6 bases). CDR3 size: 14 residues. Germline loops: CDR1 MNHNY, CDR2 SVGAGI (reference sequence). V was cut by 2 bases and J by 5 bases, with 7 bases left in between. CDR3 DNA sequence: TGTGCCAGCAGTTACGAGGGGGATAATTCACCCCTCCACTTT. It codes for CASSYEGDNSPLHF.

Comments on this clone: Other DNA variants within this sample encode the same CDR3. V is TRBV4-3 and J is TRBJ1-6; TRBD1 is a possible D gene (6 bases). Trimming removed 2 bases from V and 6 bases from J, with 11 bases in between. Per the germline V gene, CDR1 is LGHNA and CDR2 is YSLEER. This CDR3 has 15 residues. The CDR3 DNA follows: TGCGCCAGCAGCCAAAGAGGGGGATCTAATTCACCCCTCCACTTT. It specifies CASSQRGGSNSPLHF.

The chain has TRBV18 and TRBJ1-3; D is uncertain. The CDR3 spans 16 residues. Trimming pared 3 bases from V and 0 bases from J, leaving 12 bases between. Germline CDR1 and CDR2: KGHSH and LQKENI. CDR3 sequence (DNA): TGTGCCAGCTCACCGGTGGCACCAAGCTCTGGAAACACCATATATTTT. This sequence encodes CASSPVAPSSGNTIYF.

V usage is TRBV4-3 and J usage is TRBJ2-3; unclear D gene. V was trimmed by 0 bases and J by 4 bases, leaving 8 bases between them. The V gene's germline CDR1 is LGHNA and CDR2 YSLEER. The CDR3 is 14 amino acids. CDR3 in amino acids: CASSQEWAADTQYF. CDR3 sequence (DNA): TGCGCCAGCAGCCAAGAATGGGCCGCAGATACGCAGTATTTT.

The V gene is TRBV6-5, the J gene TRBJ2-7, with D perhaps matching TRBD2 (5 bases). The CDR3 loop spans 14 amino acids. CDR1 and CDR2 from the germline V gene are MNHEY and SVGAGI. With 0 bases removed from V and 9 bases from J, the gap between germline ends came to 15 bases. CDR3 sequence: CASSYSSLRAGQYF. The CDR3 bases are TGTGCCAGCAGTTACTCCTCACTGAGGGCCGGGCAGTACTTC.

This clone was detected a few times. The chain has TRBV6-6 and TRBJ2-7, with 13 bases fitting TRBD2. Germline-derived CDR1 and CDR2 are MNHNY and SVGAGI (reference sequence). This CDR3 region has 16 residues. The J segment lost 3 bases and the V segment lost 4 bases, leaving 6 bases of the junction unmatched. The CDR3 DNA is TGTGCCAGCAGTTCCGGACTAGCGGGAGCAGGCTACGAGCAGTACTTC. Translation: CASSSGLAGAGYEQYF.

The chain links TRBV9 to TRBJ2-2; tentatively, D is TRBD2 (7 bases). Trimming pared 4 bases from V and 7 bases from J, leaving 17 bases between. This CDR3 comprises 15 residues. CDR1 and CDR2 (germline): SGDLS, YYNGEE. CDR3 DNA sequence: TGTGCCAGCAGCTACAACAAGGGGGGGGTCGGGGAGCTGTTTTTT. Translating gives CASSYNKGGVGELFF.